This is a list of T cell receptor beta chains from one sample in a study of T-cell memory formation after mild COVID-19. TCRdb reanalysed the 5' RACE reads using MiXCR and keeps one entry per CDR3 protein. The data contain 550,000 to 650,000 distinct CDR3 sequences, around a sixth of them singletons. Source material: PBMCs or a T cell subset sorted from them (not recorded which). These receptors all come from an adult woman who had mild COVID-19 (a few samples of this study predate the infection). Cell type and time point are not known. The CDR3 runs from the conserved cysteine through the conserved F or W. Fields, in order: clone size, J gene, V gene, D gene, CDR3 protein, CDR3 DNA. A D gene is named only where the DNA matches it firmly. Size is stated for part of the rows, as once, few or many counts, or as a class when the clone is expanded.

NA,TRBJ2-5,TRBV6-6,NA,CASSFLGMRETQYF,TGTGCCAGCAGTTTTCTGGGGATGAGGGAGACCCAGTACTTC
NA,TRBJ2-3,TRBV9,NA,CASSWSGGTTDTQYF,TGTGCCAGCAGCTGGAGCGGAGGGACCACAGATACGCAGTATTTT
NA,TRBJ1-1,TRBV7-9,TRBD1,CASSLDGGTGGRNAEAFF,TGTGCCAGCAGCTTAGACGGGGGGACAGGGGGCCGGAACGCTGAAGCTTTCTTT
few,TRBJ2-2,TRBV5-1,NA,CASSPSSGENTGELFF,TGCGCCAGCAGCCCCTCCTCCGGGGAAAACACCGGGGAGCTGTTTTTT
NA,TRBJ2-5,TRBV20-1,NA,CSVPPALALETQYF,TGCAGTGTTCCCCCCGCGCTAGCGTTGGAGACCCAGTACTTC
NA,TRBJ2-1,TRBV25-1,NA,CASSLRGTDNEQFF,TGTGCCAGCTCACTGAGGGGAACGGACAATGAGCAGTTCTTC
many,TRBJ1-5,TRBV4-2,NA,CASSQEGSGTIQPQHF,TGTGCCAGCAGCCAAGAGGGTTCAGGGACGATTCAGCCCCAGCATTTT
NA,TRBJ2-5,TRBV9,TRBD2,CASSIASGQETQYF,TGTGCCAGCAGCATAGCTAGCGGGCAAGAGACCCAGTACTTC
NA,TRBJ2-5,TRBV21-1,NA,CASSRSEAGTGVETQYF,TGTGCCAGCAGCAGGAGCGAAGCCGGGACAGGGGTGGAGACCCAGTACTTC
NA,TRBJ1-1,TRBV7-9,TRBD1,CASSPGTENTEAFF,TGTGCCAGCAGCCCCGGGACAGAGAACACTGAAGCTTTCTTT
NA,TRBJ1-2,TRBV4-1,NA,CASSQEGAGNYGYTF,TGCGCCAGCAGCCAAGAAGGGGCAGGGAACTATGGCTACACCTTC
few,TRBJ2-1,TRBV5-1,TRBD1,CASSPETGNEQFF,TGCGCCAGCAGCCCAGAGACAGGGAATGAGCAGTTCTTC
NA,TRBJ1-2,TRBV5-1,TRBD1,CASSLTGGFHGYTF,TGCGCCAGCAGCTTGACAGGGGGCTTCCATGGCTACACCTTC
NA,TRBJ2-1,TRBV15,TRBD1,CATSGTGWNEQFF,TGTGCCACCAGCGGGACAGGGTGGAATGAGCAGTTCTTC
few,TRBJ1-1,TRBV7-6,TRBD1,CASSSGYRGLGEAFF,TGTGCCAGCAGCTCCGGTTACAGGGGGCTCGGTGAAGCTTTCTTT
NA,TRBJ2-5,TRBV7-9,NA,CASSLGFNGPFTETQYF,TGTGCCAGCAGCTTAGGGTTCAACGGACCCTTCACGGAGACCCAGTACTTC